The source of this TCR beta chain is a study of T cell clonotyping in hematopoietic cell transplantation. Unmatched junction bases numbered 12, after V lost 3 bases and J lost 14 bases. The CDR3 is 14 residues long. Germline CDR1 and CDR2: SNHLY and FYNNEI. Findings and caveats of the study: After transplant, recipient diversity fell while pathologically expanded clonotypes grew through day 180.

Here immunoSEQ multiplex PCR was the method, and the copy in TCRdb shows in-frame clones only, minus some. The sample has more than 25,000 clones, 60% to 85% seen once. Noted time point: recipient sample about 28 days before transplant, after cytoreduction. Samples: about 28 days before transplant, then days 30, 100 and 180 after. With respect to this clone: Its antigen is undetermined.

The sequencing used peripheral blood mononuclear cells, collected before stem cell transplant. This chain joins TRBV2 and TRBJ2-5, with 10 bases fitting TRBD2. The receptor was derived from a woman aged 30 to 39 with chronic myeloid leukemia. Some clones in this sample may be carry-over from other donors' samples. CDR3 loop: CASSELAGALREYF. DNA for the CDR3: TGTGCCAGCAGTGAGCTAGCGGGGGCCCTGCGAGAATACTTC.